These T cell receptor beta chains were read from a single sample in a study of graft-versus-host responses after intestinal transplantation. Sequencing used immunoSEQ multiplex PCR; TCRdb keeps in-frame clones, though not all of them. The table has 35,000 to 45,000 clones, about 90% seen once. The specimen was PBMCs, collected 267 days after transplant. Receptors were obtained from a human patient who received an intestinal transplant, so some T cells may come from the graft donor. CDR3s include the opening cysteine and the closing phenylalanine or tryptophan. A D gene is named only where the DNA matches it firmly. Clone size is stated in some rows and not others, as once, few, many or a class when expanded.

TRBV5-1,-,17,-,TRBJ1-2,TGCGCCAGCAGCTTAGGAGAGGGGGGTCCCTCCAACTATGGCTACACCTTC,CASSLGEGGPSNYGYTF
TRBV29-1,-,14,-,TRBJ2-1,TGCAGCGCTAATAGCGGCCCCTCCTACAATGAGCAGTTCTTC,CSANSGPSYNEQFF
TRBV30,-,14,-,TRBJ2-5,TGTGCCTGGAGTGCGGACTACAAAATAGAGACCCAGTACTTC,CAWSADYKIETQYF
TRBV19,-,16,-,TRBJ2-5,TGTGCCACTAAGGTCGGCCCGACGGGGGCGGGGGAGACCCAGTACTTC,CATKVGPTGAGETQYF
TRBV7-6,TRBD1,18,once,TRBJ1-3,TGTGCCAGCAGCTTAGTGATCTCCGGGACAGGGCCTGGAAACACCATATATTTT,CASSLVISGTGPGNTIYF
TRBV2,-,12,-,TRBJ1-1,TGTGCCAGCAGTGAAGGGGCACTTGAAGCTTTCTTT,CASSEGALEAFF
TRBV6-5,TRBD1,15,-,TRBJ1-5,TGTGCCAGCACCTCGACAGGGGGCTCCAATCAGCCCCAGCATTTT,CASTSTGGSNQPQHF
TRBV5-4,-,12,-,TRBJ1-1,TGTGCCACCATACAGGGATCTGGTGAAGCTTTCTTT,CATIQGSGEAFF
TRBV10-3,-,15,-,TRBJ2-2,TGTGCCATCAGTCTCGGGGCTTTACGGACCGGGGAGCTGTTTTTT,CAISLGALRTGELFF
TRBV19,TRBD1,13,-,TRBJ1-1,TGTGCCAGTAGTACCCAGACAGGGGGCCAAGCTTTCTTT,CASSTQTGGQAFF
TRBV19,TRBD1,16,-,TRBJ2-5,TGTGCCAGTAGTCCTCCGGGACAGGGACGCCAAGAGACCCAGTACTTC,CASSPPGQGRQETQYF